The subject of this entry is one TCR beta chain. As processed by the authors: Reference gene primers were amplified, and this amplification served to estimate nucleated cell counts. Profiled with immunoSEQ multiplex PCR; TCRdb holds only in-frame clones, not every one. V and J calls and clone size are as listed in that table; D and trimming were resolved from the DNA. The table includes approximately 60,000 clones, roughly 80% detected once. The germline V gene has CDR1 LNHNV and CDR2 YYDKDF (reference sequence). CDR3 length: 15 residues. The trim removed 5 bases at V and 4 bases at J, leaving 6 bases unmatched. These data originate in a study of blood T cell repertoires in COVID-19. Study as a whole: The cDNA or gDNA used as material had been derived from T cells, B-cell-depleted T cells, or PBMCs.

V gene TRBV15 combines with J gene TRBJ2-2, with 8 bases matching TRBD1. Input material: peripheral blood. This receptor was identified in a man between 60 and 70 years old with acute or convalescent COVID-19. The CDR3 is CATSWRQGTTGELFF. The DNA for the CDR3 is TGTGCCACCAGCTGGAGACAGGGGACCACCGGGGAGCTGTTTTTT.